Listed below are T cell receptor beta chains from one sample, sequenced in a study of CXCR3-negative and CXCR3-positive naive CD8 T cells. TCRdb re-called the 5' RACE reads and catalogs CDR3 proteins one per entry, DNA excluded. Its table lists approximately 90,000 distinct CDR3 sequences. The sequencing sample was made of naive CXCR3+ CD8+ T cells from blood. The receptors were gathered from a human donor in good health. Some clones in this sample may be carry-over from other donors' samples. Each CDR3 is given with its conserved first and last residue. The order of the fields is V gene, J gene, CDR3 protein.

V: TRBV15; J: TRBJ1-2; CDR3: CATSRDLLNSNYGYTF
V: TRBV29-1; J: TRBJ2-7; CDR3: CSVEASRGKGTYEQYF
V: TRBV28; J: TRBJ2-5; CDR3: CASSLPTGQETQYF
V: TRBV28; J: TRBJ2-7; CDR3: CASTPGFSSYEQYF
V: TRBV28; J: TRBJ2-7; CDR3: CASSLPGTVLYEQYF
V: TRBV7-2; J: TRBJ2-3; CDR3: CASSQISSGVSTDTQYF
V: TRBV7-6; J: TRBJ1-5; CDR3: CASSLNDANNQPQHF
V: TRBV5-5; J: TRBJ2-1; CDR3: CASSSPLAGVNNEQFF
V: TRBV27; J: TRBJ2-7; CDR3: CASSSGQVYEQYF
V: TRBV5-5; J: TRBJ2-5; CDR3: CASSLDIPETQYF